This T cell receptor (beta chain) came from a study of blood T cells in healthy people across ages. A word on this clonotype: Its antigen remains unknown.

Germline CDR1 and CDR2: SQVTM and ANQGSEA. V was clipped by 2 bases and J by 7 bases; unmatched bases: 4. The CDR3 has 13 residues. Study observations and caveats: A roughly linear age-dependent decrease characterized TCR beta diversity per million T cells.

Primed by a sample-barcoded 5' primer and a J-beta primer mix, a second PCR proceeded for roughly 6 to 12 cycles. TCRdb analysed the 5' RACE reads with MiXCR anew, one entry per CDR3 protein. The sample has about 1.5 million distinct CDR3 sequences, 42% seen once; the top ten hold 7.9%. Input material: blood. The rearrangement joins TRBV29-1 to TRBJ1-2, with 10 bases aligning to TRBD1. This sequence originates from a woman aged 18-29 years in good health. The CDR3 region is CSVELWTGGGYTF. CDR3 nucleotide sequence: TGCAGCGTTGAACTTTGGACAGGGGGTGGCTACACCTTC. Complete variable domain (other parts from reference TRBV29-1 and TRBJ1-2): SAVISQKPSRDICQRGTSLTIQCQVDSQVTMMFWYRQQPGQSLTLIATANQGSEATYESGFVIDKFPISRPNLTFSTLTVSNMSPEDSSIYLCSVELWTGGGYTFGSGTRLTVV.